This T cell receptor beta chain was recorded in a study of cytomegalovirus exposure and HLA in healthy donors. Whole-study context: The roughly 130 validation repertoires used the same platform as the roughly 700 first-cohort repertoires (as reported by a later analysis). Study-wide points: Later, an analysis found that TCR clusters from the first cohort tended to co-occur in the roughly 110 validation repertoires. Most TCR sequences were uncommon, yet certain public TCRs appeared in many donors. In vitro experiments confirmed that three CMV-associated chains were specific for CMV antigens.

This table comes from immunoSEQ multiplex PCR, and its TCRdb copy is limited to in-frame clones, with some not included. Among approximately 56,000 clones listed, approximately 92% were seen once. Trimming removed 4 bases at V and 5 bases at J, with 23 bases between. CDR1 is SGHVS and CDR2 is FQNEAQ in the germline V gene. The CDR3 totals 17 residues. Comments on this clone: Its antigen is unidentified.

V and J are TRBV7-8 and TRBJ2-5; possible D gene TRBD2, 6 bases. What was sequenced was PBMCs. The origin of this receptor is a man aged 18 to 29 in good health and CMV-seronegative. The chain's CDR3 is CASSWGGLPGEEETQYF. The CDR3 coding sequence is TGTGCCAGCAGCTGGGGTGGGCTTCCGGGAGAGGAGGAGACCCAGTACTTC.